At least ten counts were recorded for the clone carrying this TCR beta chain. What it recognizes is unknown. Prior to thyroid surgery, none of the patients had received any treatment. From germline, CDR1 is SGHNT and CDR2 YYREEE (reference sequence). The CDR3 length is 16 residues. Unmatched junction bases numbered 18, after V lost 4 bases and J lost 9 bases. This entry belongs to a study of metastatic and nonmetastatic thyroid tumors. Overall study: Repertoire data that came from the blood and tumor or nodule tissue of malignant and benign thyroid patients were compared.

In the authors' methods: For papillary thyroid cancer, a distant-metastasis classifier was constructed from CDR3 differences observed across clinicopathological groups. TCRdb re-clonotyped the PCR reads via MiXCR. The V and J calls shown here were made by TCRdb, not taken from the authors' results. The top ten clones hold 5.5% to 7.5% of a sample with roughly 30,000 clones, approximately 19% of them seen once. Findings of the study overall: Reportedly, malignant thyroid tumors had significantly higher TCR beta diversity than benign nodules, in blood and tumor.

Sequencing was done on a sample of blood. V is TRBV5-4 and J is TRBJ2-7, with 8 nucleotides matching TRBD1. This sequence originates from a female donor with papillary thyroid cancer or a benign thyroid nodule (not recorded which). Some clones in this sample may be carry-over from other donors' samples. This CDR3 reads CASSVGVPGGINGQYF. CDR3 coding DNA: TGTGCCAGCAGCGTTGGGGTACCAGGGGGCATTAATGGGCAGTACTTC.